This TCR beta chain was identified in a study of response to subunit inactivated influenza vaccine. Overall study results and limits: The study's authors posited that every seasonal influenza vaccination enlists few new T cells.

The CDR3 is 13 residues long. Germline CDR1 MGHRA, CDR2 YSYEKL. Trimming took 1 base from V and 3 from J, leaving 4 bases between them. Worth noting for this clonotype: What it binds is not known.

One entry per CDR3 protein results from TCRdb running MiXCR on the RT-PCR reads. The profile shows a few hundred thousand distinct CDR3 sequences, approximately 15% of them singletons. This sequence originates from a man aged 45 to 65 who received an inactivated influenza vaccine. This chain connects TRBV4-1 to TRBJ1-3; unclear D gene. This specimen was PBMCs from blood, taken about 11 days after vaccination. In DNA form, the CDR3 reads TGCGCCAGCAGCCAAGCAGTTGGAAACACCATATATTTT. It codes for CASSQAVGNTIYF.